The 19 T cell receptor beta chains in this list originate from one sample, sequenced in a study of regulatory T cells in long-lasting Graves disease. Indicated time point: persistent/refractory GD, antithyroid drugs over 5 years with positive TRAb. The TCR library was made from RNA extracted from PBMCs. Construction of the TCR beta libraries employed iRepertoire HTBI primers in conjunction with Arm-PCR of CDR3 regions. One entry per CDR3 protein, called by TCRdb with MiXCR from the multiplex PCR reads. The table has approximately 690,000 distinct CDR3 sequences, around 32% seen once. The sample was peripheral blood mononuclear cells (PBMCs), taken when the disease was refractory, from a patient treated with antithyroid drugs. These receptors were obtained from a female donor with Graves disease.

The chain links TRBV9 to TRBJ1-1; tentative D call: TRBD1 (5 bases). The length of the CDR3 is 14 residues. V lost 3 bases to trimming and J lost 6 bases, with 15 bases between them. The germline CDR1 and CDR2 sequences are SGDLS and YYNGEE. The CDR3: CASSARQQGAEAFF. As DNA, the CDR3 is TGTGCCAGCAGCGCTAGACAGCAAGGCGCTGAAGCTTTCTTT. Filled out from reference TRBV9 and TRBJ1-1, the complete variable domain reads DSGVTQTPKHLITATGQRVTLRCSPRSGDLSVYWYQQSLDQGLQFLIQYYNGEERAKGNILERFSAQQFPDLHSELNLSSLELGDSALYFCASSARQQGAEAFFGQGTRLTVV.

The genes are TRBV24-1 and TRBJ1-1; weak D call: TRBD1 (5 bases). The V gene lost 7 bases and the J gene lost 5 bases, with 13 bases spanning the gap. Per germline, CDR1 KGHDR and CDR2 SFDVKD. CDR3 length: 13 amino acids. The CDR3 DNA is TGTGCCACCAGGCCAGGGACGAGGACTGAAGCTTTCTTT. Translated, it gives CATRPGTRTEAFF.

A single count supports this clonotype. V gene TRBV28 combines with J gene TRBJ1-5, with 7 bases that match TRBD1. Germline CDR1 MDHEN, CDR2 SYDVKM. V gave up 11 bases and J gave up 6 bases; unmatched junction bases: 10. CDR3 length: 13 residues. The CDR3 sequence: CAGKGALGQPQHF. DNA for the CDR3: TGTGCCGGCAAGGGGGCGTTGGGTCAGCCCCAGCATTTT.

This clonotype has just a few counts. The chain combines TRBV6-1 with TRBJ1-1; D possibly corresponds to TRBD1 (6 bases). V dropped 3 bases and J dropped 1 base, with 15 bases sitting between them. Germline lookup yields CDR1 MNHNS and CDR2 SASEGT. The length of the CDR3 is 16 residues. This chain's CDR3 is CASSDSEVRGNTEAFF. In DNA, the CDR3 is TGTGCCAGCAGTGACTCTGAAGTCAGGGGGAACACTGAAGCTTTCTTT.

V and J are TRBV29-1 and TRBJ1-5, with TRBD1 as a possible D gene (5 bases). The germline CDR1 and CDR2 sequences are SQVTM and ANQGSEA. CDR3 length: 13 residues. Trimming took 4 bases from V and 0 from J, leaving 7 bases between them. Written as DNA, the CDR3 is TGCAGCGTTGCAGGGAATAGCAATCAGCCCCAGCATTTT. This translates into CSVAGNSNQPQHF.

This chain joins TRBV2 and TRBJ2-3; 13 nucleotides line up with TRBD2. Per germline, CDR1 SNHLY and CDR2 FYNNEI. The V segment lost 7 bases and the J segment 4 bases; nucleotides outside the gene matches: 5. This CDR3 is 15 amino acids long. CDR3 region: CASTKLAGGSDTQYF. For the CDR3, the DNA is TGTGCCAGCACTAAACTAGCGGGAGGGTCAGATACGCAGTATTTT.

The chain uses TRBV20-1 and TRBJ2-1, with D perhaps given as TRBD1 or TRBD2 (5 bases each). V shed 0 bases and J shed 8 bases, with 20 bases lying between them. The CDR3 totals 16 residues. Germline CDR1 reads DFQATT; CDR2 reads SNEGSKA (reference sequence). The CDR3 reads CSAREGTSFLSDEQFF. CDR3 DNA: TGCAGTGCTAGAGAAGGGACCAGCTTCTTGTCGGATGAGCAGTTCTTC.

This clonotype came up many times. The rearrangement joins TRBV20-1 to TRBJ2-7, with 9 bases lining up with TRBD2. The CDR3 loop spans 15 amino acids. Germline lookup yields CDR1 DFQATT and CDR2 SNEGSKA (reference sequence). V shed 3 bases and J 4 bases; nucleotides not matched to a gene: 10. DNA of the CDR3: TGCAGTGCTAGGTCCGATAGCGGGAGAGGGTACGAGCAGTACTTC. Its translation: CSARSDSGRGYEQYF.

V and J are TRBV25-1 and TRBJ2-6; TRBD1 aligns across 7 bases. This CDR3 is built from 18 residues. After removal of 3 bases from V and 0 bases from J, the junction contained 8 bases not matched to a gene. Germline loops: CDR1 MGHDK, CDR2 SYGVNS. The CDR3 region has the DNA TGTGCCAGCAGTGAGGTACAGGGGTCAATCTCTGGGGCCAACGTCCTGACTTTC. The encoded protein is CASSEVQGSISGANVLTF.

The chain uses TRBV19 and TRBJ2-5, with D possibly TRBD1 on 5 matching bases. Germline V gives CDR1 LNHDA, CDR2 SQIVND (reference sequence). The V gene lost 0 bases and the J gene lost 4 bases, with 9 bases spanning the gap. This CDR3 has 14 residues. CDR3 amino acids: CASSIEQVPETQYF. CDR3 in DNA: TGTGCCAGTAGTATAGAACAGGTCCCAGAGACCCAGTACTTC.

This clonotype was seen at least ten times. This rearrangement joins TRBV28 to TRBJ1-1; the match to TRBD1 covers 7 bases. The CDR3 has 15 residues. CDR1 and CDR2 (germline): MDHEN, SYDVKM. After removal of 7 bases from V and 1 base from J, the junction contained 9 bases not matched to a gene. The chain's CDR3 is CASTYRGGSNTEAFF. The DNA for the CDR3 is TGTGCCAGCACCTACCGAGGGGGCTCGAACACTGAAGCTTTCTTT.

V usage is TRBV29-1 and J usage is TRBJ1-2; D is possibly TRBD1 (5 bases). V lost 4 bases, J lost 1 base, and 19 bases lay in between. Looked up from germline, CDR1 is SQVTM and CDR2 is ANQGSEA. The length of the CDR3 is 16 residues. In DNA, the CDR3 is TGCAGCGTTGTTGGGGAGGGGACCGCGAGTAACTATGGCTACACCTTC. This sequence encodes CSVVGEGTASNYGYTF.

The V gene is TRBV3-1, the J gene TRBJ1-1; D gene unclear. CDR1 is LGHDT and CDR2 is YNNKEL in the germline V gene (reference sequence). V was pared by 1 base and J by 1 base, with 10 bases between. CDR3 length equals 15 residues. This chain's CDR3 is CASSQAVSTNTEAFF. As DNA, the CDR3 is TGTGCCAGCAGCCAAGCGGTCAGTACGAACACTGAAGCTTTCTTT.

This clonotype was observed many times. The chain combines TRBV2 with TRBJ1-1; 10 bases map to TRBD1. V lost 6 bases to trimming and J lost 2 bases; unmatched junction nucleotides: 6. The length of the CDR3 is 15 residues. Germline V gene sequence: CDR1 SNHLY, CDR2 FYNNEI. The DNA for the CDR3 is TGTGCCAGCAGAAGGGACAGGGGTCTAAACACTGAAGCTTTCTTT. Residues: CASRRDRGLNTEAFF.

This clonotype was detected ten times or more. The chain uses TRBV28 and TRBJ1-2; weak D call: TRBD1 (5 bases). CDR1 is MDHEN, CDR2 SYDVKM, per germline. This CDR3 is built from 14 residues. Trimming cost V 4 bases and J 2 bases, with 11 bases left between them. The CDR3 nucleotides read TGTGCCAGCAGTTCAGGGCTTTTCAACTATGGCTACACCTTC. This encodes CASSSGLFNYGYTF.

For this clonotype: At one end, the junction sequence differs from germline, possibly due to a read error. The gene calls are TRBV7-9 and TRBJ2-5, with TRBD2 as a possible D gene (6 bases). This CDR3 region has 14 residues. Germline CDR1 and CDR2: SEHNR and FQNEAQ (reference sequence). CDR3: CASSLALAAETQYF. For the CDR3, the DNA is TGTGCCAGCAGCCTAGCACTAGCTGCGGAGACCCAGTACTTC.

The V gene is TRBV5-1, the J gene TRBJ1-2; D is undetermined. Germline lookup yields CDR1 SGHRS and CDR2 YFSETQ. V dropped 2 bases and J dropped 7 bases, with 9 bases sitting between them. The CDR3 length is 12 residues. CDR3 loop: CASSFGDTGYTF. The CDR3, as DNA: TGCGCCAGCAGCTTCGGGGATACTGGCTACACCTTC.

This clonotype showed up just a few times. The genes are TRBV5-1 and TRBJ2-1; D may be TRBD2 (7 bases). The germline V gene has CDR1 SGHRS and CDR2 YFSETQ. Trimming took off 0 bases at V and 9 bases at J, with 16 bases between the two ends. This CDR3 region has 15 residues. The DNA for the CDR3 is TGCGCCAGCAGCTTGGATGGACTAGGGGGGGGTGAGCAGTTCTTC. This sequence encodes CASSLDGLGGGEQFF.

In this sample, this clonotype turned up many times. J is TRBJ1-2 and V is TRBV28; the match to TRBD1 covers 7 bases. Germline trimming cut 2 bases from V and 4 bases from J; bases unmatched to any gene: 7. The CDR3 is 15 residues long. Germline-derived CDR1 and CDR2 are MDHEN and SYDVKM. CDR3 nucleotides: TGTGCCAGCAGTTTAACGACAGGGCACGGCTATGGCTACACCTTC. Encoded protein: CASSLTTGHGYGYTF.